This T cell receptor beta chain was found in a study of cytomegalovirus exposure and HLA in healthy donors. General observations from the study: Three of the chains that were CMV-associated were confirmed in vitro to be specific for CMV antigens. The study assumed roughly uniform donor sequencing depth for presence/absence analyses. In a later analysis, V- and J-gene trimming of beta chains associated with a DCLRE1C missense variant, replicated independently.

Germline values: CDR1 SGHRS, CDR2 YFSETQ. The V gene end was trimmed by 3 bases and the J gene end by 7 bases; junction bases not matched to a gene: 25. The CDR3 runs 20 residues. At sampling all donors were nominally healthy, likely with unrecorded immune exposures. The table lists this clone with a few counts. The antigen is undetermined. The PCR had 60 Vbeta and 13 Jbeta primers. TCRdb's table, derived via immunoSEQ multiplex PCR, lists solely in-frame clones and lacks some. The profile covers around 130,000 clones, with about 8.6% appearing a single time and approximately 6.4% taken by the ten largest.

Material for sequencing was PBMCs. The TCR originated in a woman between 40 and 55 years old in good health and CMV-seropositive. This chain joins TRBV5-1 and TRBJ1-1, with 9 positions matching TRBD1. The CDR3 DNA follows: TGCGCCAGCAGCTCACCGCCTCCGGGACAGGGCTTTGCGGAAGAAATTGAAGCTTTCTTT. Translating gives CASSSPPPGQGFAEEIEAFF.